The T cell receptor beta chain under discussion was sequenced for a study of cytomegalovirus exposure and HLA in healthy donors. Study outcomes and limitations: That first-cohort TCR clusters tended to co-occur in the approximately 110 validation repertoires was found in a later analysis.

V was trimmed by 0 bases and J by 3 bases, leaving 9 bases between them. Germline CDR1 and CDR2: MNHEY and SVGAGI. The CDR3 is made up of 15 amino acids. Clones were sequenced by immunoSEQ multiplex PCR, and TCRdb holds only the in-frame ones, with some missing. The table lists more than 300,000 clones, 86% of them singletons. As concerns this clone: Antigen unknown.

Sample: PBMCs. V gene TRBV6-5 combines with J gene TRBJ1-3, with D uncertain. This clonotype was sampled from a woman aged 18 to 35 in good health and CMV-seronegative. CDR3 amino acids: CASSYSTLLGNTIYF. CDR3 DNA sequence: TGTGCCAGCAGTTACTCGACTCTGCTTGGAAACACCATATATTTT.